The entry below gives a single T cell receptor beta chain sequence along with its context. For each subset, genomic DNA was distributed in equal portions over several immunoSEQ plates. Data came from immunoSEQ multiplex PCR; TCRdb stores just in-frame clones and leaves some out. The repertoire has around 320,000 clones, 87% of them found once; the top ten carry about 16%. This entry comes from a study of shared clonotypes between healthy human individuals. CDR1 is SEHNR, CDR2 FQNEAQ, per germline (reference sequence). The CDR3 covers 12 residues. Trimming left V 5 bases short and J 2 bases short, with 6 bases between.

The source material was memory CD8+ T cells sorted from blood. The subset is: CD45RO+ cells pooled with CCR7-negative TemRA cells. The genes are TRBV7-9 and TRBJ1-1; no reliable D call. The source of this sequence is a young man in good health. The CDR3 protein is CASSPDNTEAFF. The CDR3 region has the DNA TGTGCCAGCAGCCCGGATAACACTGAAGCTTTCTTT.